The present T cell receptor (beta chain) was sequenced within a study of T cell responses to AZD1222 COVID-19 vaccine. Study findings and constraints: All repertoire sampling was performed exclusively after the peak T cell response. The sample set comprised mostly white British donors with more females, and clonal diversity was possibly underestimated. Just five to seven people given AZD1222 tested seropositive at baseline.

The V segment lost 5 bases and the J segment 6 bases; nucleotides outside the gene matches: 12. Looked up from germline, CDR1 is SEHNR and CDR2 is FQNEAQ (reference sequence). The length of the CDR3 is 15 residues. Assay: immunoSEQ multiplex PCR; the TCRdb copy retains only in-frame clones and omits some. The sample includes about 70,000 clones, roughly 86% seen only once; the top ten take more than 4.5%. A word on this clone: Its antigen is undetermined.

This TCR was recovered from an adult in good health. J is TRBJ1-2 and V is TRBV7-9, with TRBD1 matching over 7 bases. The sample consisted of peripheral blood, taken on day 0 of MenACWY control vaccination. The CDR3 loop reads CASSRSGQADHGYTF. The CDR3 region has the DNA TGTGCCAGCAGCAGATCCGGACAGGCGGATCATGGCTACACCTTC.